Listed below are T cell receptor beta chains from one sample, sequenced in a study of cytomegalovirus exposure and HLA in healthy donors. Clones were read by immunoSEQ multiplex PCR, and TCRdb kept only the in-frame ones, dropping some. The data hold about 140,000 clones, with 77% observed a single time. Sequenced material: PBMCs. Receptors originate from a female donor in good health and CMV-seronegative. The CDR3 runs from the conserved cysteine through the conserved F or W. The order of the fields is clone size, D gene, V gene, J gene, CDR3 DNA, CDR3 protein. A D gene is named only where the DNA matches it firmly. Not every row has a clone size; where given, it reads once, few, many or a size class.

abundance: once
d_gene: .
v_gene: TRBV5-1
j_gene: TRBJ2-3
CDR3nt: TGCGCCAGCAGCTTGTCTAGCGCGTTGGATACGCAGTATTTT
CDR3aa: CASSLSSALDTQYF

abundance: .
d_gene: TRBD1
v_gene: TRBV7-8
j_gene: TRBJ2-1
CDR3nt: TGTGCCAGCAGCGCACGACAGGGGTACTCCTACAATGAGCAGTTCTTC
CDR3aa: CASSARQGYSYNEQFF

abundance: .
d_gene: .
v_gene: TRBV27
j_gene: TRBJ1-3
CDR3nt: TGTGCCAGCAGTCCAATTAGCTCTGGAAACACCATATATTTT
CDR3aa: CASSPISSGNTIYF

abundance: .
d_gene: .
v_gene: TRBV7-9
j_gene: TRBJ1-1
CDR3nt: TGTGCCAGCAGCGACGGGGGCACTGAAGCTTTCTTT
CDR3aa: CASSDGGTEAFF

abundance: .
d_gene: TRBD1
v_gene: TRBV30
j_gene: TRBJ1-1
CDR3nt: TGTGCCTGGAGCCGGGACAGAGTGAACACTGAAGCTTTCTTT
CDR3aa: CAWSRDRVNTEAFF

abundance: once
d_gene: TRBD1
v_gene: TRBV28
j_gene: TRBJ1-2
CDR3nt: TGTGCCAGCAGTCCGGTGGGGACAGAAGTACCTAACTATGGCTACACCTTC
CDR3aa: CASSPVGTEVPNYGYTF

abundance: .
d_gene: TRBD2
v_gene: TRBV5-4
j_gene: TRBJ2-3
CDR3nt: TGTGCCAGCAGCTTGGAAAGCGGGAGGGGGGATACGCAGTATTTT
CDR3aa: CASSLESGRGDTQYF

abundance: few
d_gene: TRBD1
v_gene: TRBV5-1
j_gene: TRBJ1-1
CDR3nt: TGCGCCAGCAGCTTGGCCCGGGACAGGGTGAACACTGAAGCTTTCTTT
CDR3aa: CASSLARDRVNTEAFF

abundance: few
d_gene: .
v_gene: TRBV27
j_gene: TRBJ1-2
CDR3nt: TGTGCCAGCAGTTACACCCCGAATTCCTATGGCTACACCTTC
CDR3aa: CASSYTPNSYGYTF

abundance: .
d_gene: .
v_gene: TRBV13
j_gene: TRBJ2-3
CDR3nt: TGTGCCAGCAGCCATTTTACCCGCGGAAGCTCAGATACGCAGTATTTT
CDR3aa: CASSHFTRGSSDTQYF

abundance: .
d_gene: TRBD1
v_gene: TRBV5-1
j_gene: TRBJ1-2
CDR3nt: TGCGCCAGCAGCTTTGGACAGGAACACTATGGCTACACCTTC
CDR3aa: CASSFGQEHYGYTF

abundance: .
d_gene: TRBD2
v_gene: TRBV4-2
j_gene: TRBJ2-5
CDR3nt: TGTGCCAGCAGCCAAGGAGCGGGGGTACAAGAGACCCAGTACTTC
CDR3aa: CASSQGAGVQETQYF

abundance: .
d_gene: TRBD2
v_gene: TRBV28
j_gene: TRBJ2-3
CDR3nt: TGTGCCAGCAGTTTGGCGGGAGGGAACACAGATACGCAGTATTTT
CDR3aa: CASSLAGGNTDTQYF

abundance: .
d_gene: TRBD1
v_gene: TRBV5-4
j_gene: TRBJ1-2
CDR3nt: TGTGCCAGCAGCCCCGGGACAGCACTAAGGAACTATGGCTACACCTTC
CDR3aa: CASSPGTALRNYGYTF

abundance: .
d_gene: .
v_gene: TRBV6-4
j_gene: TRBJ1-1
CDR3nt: TGTGCCAGCAGGAGCGGGACATTGAACACTGAAGCTTTCTTT
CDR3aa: CASRSGTLNTEAFF

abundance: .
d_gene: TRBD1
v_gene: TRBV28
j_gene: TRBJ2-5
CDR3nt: TGTGCCAGCAATTCCCGGACAGGGTTCCAAGAGACCCAGTACTTC
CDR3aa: CASNSRTGFQETQYF

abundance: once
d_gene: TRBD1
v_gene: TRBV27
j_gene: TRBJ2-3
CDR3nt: TGTGCCAGCAGTCACTCTACAGGGGGCCAAGATACGCAGTATTTT
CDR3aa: CASSHSTGGQDTQYF

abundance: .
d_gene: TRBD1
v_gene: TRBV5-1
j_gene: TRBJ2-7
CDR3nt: TGCGCCAGCAGCCTTGGCATCCAGGACAGGGCGTCCTACGAGCAGTACTTC
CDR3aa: CASSLGIQDRASYEQYF

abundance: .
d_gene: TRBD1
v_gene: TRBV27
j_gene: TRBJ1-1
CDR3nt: TGTGCCAGCAGTTTTATCGGAGGTTTGGGACAGGGGGTAAGTGAAGCTTTCTTT
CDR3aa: CASSFIGGLGQGVSEAFF

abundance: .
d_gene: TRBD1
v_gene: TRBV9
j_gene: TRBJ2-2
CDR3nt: TGTGCCAGCAGACGGACAGGGGAGAACACCGGGGAGCTGTTTTTT
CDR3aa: CASRRTGENTGELFF

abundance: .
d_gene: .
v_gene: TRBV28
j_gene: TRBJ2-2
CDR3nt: TGTGCCAGCAGTCTCCGAACCGGCGGTCCCGGGGAGCTGTTTTTT
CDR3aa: CASSLRTGGPGELFF

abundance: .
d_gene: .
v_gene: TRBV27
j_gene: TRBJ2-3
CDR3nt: TGTGCCAGCAGTGACAGAATTAGTGGGGCAGATACGCAGTATTTT
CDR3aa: CASSDRISGADTQYF

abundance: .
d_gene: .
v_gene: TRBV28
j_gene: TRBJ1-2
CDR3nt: TGTGCCAGCAGCTCGATCGACAGAATTCGTCTCTATGGCTACACCTTC
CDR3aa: CASSSIDRIRLYGYTF

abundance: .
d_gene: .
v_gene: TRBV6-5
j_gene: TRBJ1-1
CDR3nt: TGTGCCAGCAGTTACTCGAGGCGGTTGAACACTGAAGCTTTCTTT
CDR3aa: CASSYSRRLNTEAFF

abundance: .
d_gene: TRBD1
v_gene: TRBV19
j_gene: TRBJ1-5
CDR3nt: TGTGCCAGCCGAGGGACAGGGAATCAGCCCCAGCATTTT
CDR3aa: CASRGTGNQPQHF

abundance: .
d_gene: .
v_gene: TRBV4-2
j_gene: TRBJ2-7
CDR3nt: TGTGCCAGCAGCCAAGAAACCTTGACAGGCCTTTTTTACGAGCAGTACTTC
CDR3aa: CASSQETLTGLFYEQYF

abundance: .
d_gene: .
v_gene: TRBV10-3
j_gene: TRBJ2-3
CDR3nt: TGTGCCATCCGGGGAAGCACAGATACGCAGTATTTT
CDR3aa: CAIRGSTDTQYF

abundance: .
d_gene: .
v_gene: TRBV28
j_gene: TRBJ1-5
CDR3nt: TGTGCCAGCAGCTCCCCACAGGGCGGCAATCAGCCCCAGCATTTT
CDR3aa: CASSSPQGGNQPQHF

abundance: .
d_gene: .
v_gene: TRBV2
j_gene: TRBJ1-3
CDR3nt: TGTGCCAGCAGCGAGGGTTTAGGATCTGGAAACACCATATATTTT
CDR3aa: CASSEGLGSGNTIYF

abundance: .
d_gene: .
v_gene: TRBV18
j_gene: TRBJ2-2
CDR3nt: TGTGCCAGCTCACCACAGGGAGCCTCGAACACCGGGGAGCTGTTTTTT
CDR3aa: CASSPQGASNTGELFF

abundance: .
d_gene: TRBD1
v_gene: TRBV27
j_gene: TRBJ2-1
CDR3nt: TGTGCCAGCGGGACAGGAGATTACAATGAGCAGTTCTTC
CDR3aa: CASGTGDYNEQFF

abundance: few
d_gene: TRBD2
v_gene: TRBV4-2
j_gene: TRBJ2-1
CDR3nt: TGTGCCAGCAGCCCCAAATGGCGCGGGGGGGGTGGGAATGAGCAGTTCTTC
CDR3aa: CASSPKWRGGGGNEQFF

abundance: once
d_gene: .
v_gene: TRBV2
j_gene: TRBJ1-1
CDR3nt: TGTGCCAGCAGTCGGGGGACCCAAGGGTTTGAAGCTTTCTTT
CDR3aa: CASSRGTQGFEAFF

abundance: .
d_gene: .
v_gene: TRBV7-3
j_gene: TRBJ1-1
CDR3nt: TGTGCCAGCAGCTTCCCAGGGAAGACTGAAGCTTTCTTT
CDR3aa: CASSFPGKTEAFF

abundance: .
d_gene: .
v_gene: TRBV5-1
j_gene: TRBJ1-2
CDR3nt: TGCGCCAGCACAGGGTCTGGTCTGGATGGCTACACCTTC
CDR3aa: CASTGSGLDGYTF

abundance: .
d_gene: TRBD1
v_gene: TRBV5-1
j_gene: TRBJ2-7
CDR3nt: TGCGCCAGCAGCTTGGACCGGACAGGGGGGTACTACGAGCAGTACTTC
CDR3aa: CASSLDRTGGYYEQYF

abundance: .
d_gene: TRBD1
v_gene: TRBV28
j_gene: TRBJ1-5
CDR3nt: TGTGCCAGCAGTTCCCCGGGGGGACAGGGAGGTCAGCCCCAGCATTTT
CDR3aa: CASSSPGGQGGQPQHF

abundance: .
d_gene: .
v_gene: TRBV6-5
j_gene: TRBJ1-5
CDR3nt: TGTGCCAGCAGCATGACAGGTTTTAGTCAGCCCCAGCATTTT
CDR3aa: CASSMTGFSQPQHF

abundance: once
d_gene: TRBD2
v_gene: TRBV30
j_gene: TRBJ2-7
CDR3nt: TGTGCCTGGAGTGTAATGGGACTAGCGAACGAGCAGTACTTC
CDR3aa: CAWSVMGLANEQYF

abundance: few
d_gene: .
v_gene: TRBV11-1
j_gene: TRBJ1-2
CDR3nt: TGTGCCAGCAGCTTAGACAGGGCAGGCGGCTACACCTTC
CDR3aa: CASSLDRAGGYTF

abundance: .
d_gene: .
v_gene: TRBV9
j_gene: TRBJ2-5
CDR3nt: TGTGCCAGCAGCGTAGTCGGGGAGTCTCAAGAGACCCAGTACTTC
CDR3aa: CASSVVGESQETQYF

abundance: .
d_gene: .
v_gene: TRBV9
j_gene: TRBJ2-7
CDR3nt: TGTGCCAGCAGCGTGGGGCAGTTCTCCTACGAGCAGTACTTC
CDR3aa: CASSVGQFSYEQYF

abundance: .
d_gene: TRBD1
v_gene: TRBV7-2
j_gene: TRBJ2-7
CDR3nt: TGTGCCAGCAGCTTAGTCGGGGGGACAGGGGGAGTGGAGCAGTACTTC
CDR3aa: CASSLVGGTGGVEQYF

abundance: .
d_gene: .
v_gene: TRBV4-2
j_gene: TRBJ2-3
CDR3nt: TGTGCCAGCAGCCAAGGCCTGAGCTGGCTAGACCTTGACACAGATACGCAGTATTTT
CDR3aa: CASSQGLSWLDLDTDTQYF

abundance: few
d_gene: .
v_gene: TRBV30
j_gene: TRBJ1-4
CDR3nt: TGTGCCTGGACCGATGGAGCAGGGGCAGGTGAAAAACTGTTTTTT
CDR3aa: CAWTDGAGAGEKLFF

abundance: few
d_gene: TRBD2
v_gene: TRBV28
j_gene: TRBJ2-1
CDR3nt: TGTGCCAGCAGACAGCGGGCTAGCGGGGACAATGAGCAGTTCTTC
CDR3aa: CASRQRASGDNEQFF

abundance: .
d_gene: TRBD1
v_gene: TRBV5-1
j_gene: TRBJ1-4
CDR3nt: TGCGCCAGCAGACTCCCAGGGGGCGCGTCTGAAAAACTGTTTTTT
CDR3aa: CASRLPGGASEKLFF

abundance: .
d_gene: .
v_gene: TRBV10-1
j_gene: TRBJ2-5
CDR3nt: TGCGCCAGCAGTGAGGGAACAGGGCGTGAGCAGTACTTC
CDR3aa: CASSEGTGREQYF

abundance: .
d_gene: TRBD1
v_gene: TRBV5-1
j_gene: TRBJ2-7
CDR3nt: TGCGCCAGCATCCCCGGGACAGGAGCCTACGAGCAGTACTTC
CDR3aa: CASIPGTGAYEQYF

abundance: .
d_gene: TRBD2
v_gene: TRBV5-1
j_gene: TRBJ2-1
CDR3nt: TGCGCCAGCAGCTTGGGGACTAGCGGTCTGCATGAGCAGTTCTTC
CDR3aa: CASSLGTSGLHEQFF

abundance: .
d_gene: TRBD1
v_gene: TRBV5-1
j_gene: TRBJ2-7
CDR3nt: TGCGCCAGCAGCCGTGACAGGGCCGGGGAGCAGTACTTC
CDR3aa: CASSRDRAGEQYF

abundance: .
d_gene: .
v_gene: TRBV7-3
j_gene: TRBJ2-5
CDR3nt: TGTGCCAGCAGCCGATTCCGGGACTACCAAGAGACCCAGTACTTC
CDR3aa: CASSRFRDYQETQYF

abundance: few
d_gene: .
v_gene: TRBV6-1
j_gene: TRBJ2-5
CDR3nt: TGTGCCAGCAGGGTAGACGGGAGTCAAGAGACCCAGTACTTC
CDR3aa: CASRVDGSQETQYF

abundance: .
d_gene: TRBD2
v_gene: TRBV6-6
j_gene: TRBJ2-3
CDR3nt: TGTGCCAGCAGATCCAGCGGGGGGCAAGATACGCAGTATTTT
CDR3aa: CASRSSGGQDTQYF

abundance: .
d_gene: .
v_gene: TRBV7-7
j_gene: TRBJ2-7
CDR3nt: TGTGCTAGCAGCTTAGCCTCAGGGGCCTCCTACGAGCAGTACTTC
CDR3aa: CASSLASGASYEQYF

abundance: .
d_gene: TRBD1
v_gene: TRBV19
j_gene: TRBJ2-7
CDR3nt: TGTGCCAGTAGCAAGAAGAGGGGGCGGGAGCAGTACTTC
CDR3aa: CASSKKRGREQYF

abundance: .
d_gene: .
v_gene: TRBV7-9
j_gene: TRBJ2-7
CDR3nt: TGTGCCAGCAGCCCCGGAGTCCCCTCCTACGAGCAGTACTTC
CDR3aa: CASSPGVPSYEQYF

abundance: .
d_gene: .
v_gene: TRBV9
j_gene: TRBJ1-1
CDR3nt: TGTGCCAGCAGCACCAACTGGGACTCCTATTACACTGAAGCTTTCTTT
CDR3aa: CASSTNWDSYYTEAFF

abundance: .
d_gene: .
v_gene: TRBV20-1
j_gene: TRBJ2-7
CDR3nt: TGCAGTGCTCTACTAGACAAGCAGTACTTC
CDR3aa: CSALLDKQYF